This T cell receptor beta chain was observed in a study of T cell responses to AZD1222 COVID-19 vaccine. V was clipped by 5 bases and J by 4 bases, with 9 bases between them. The CDR3 is made up of 12 amino acids. CDR1 SGHRS and CDR2 YFSETQ come from the germline V gene. Some clones are missing from TCRdb's copy, which holds only in-frame ones; the method was immunoSEQ multiplex PCR. The sample records around 110,000 clones, about nine tenths being singletons. The clonotype originates from an adult who received the AZD1222 COVID-19 vaccine. The chain has TRBV5-1 and TRBJ1-2; no reliable D call. The specimen comprised peripheral blood, sampled 28 days after the second AZD1222 dose. CDR3 protein: CASREGGYGYTF. CDR3 nucleotide sequence: TGCGCCAGCAGGGAAGGTGGCTATGGCTACACCTTC.